These 5 T cell receptor beta chains originate from one sample sequenced in a study of early T cells in non-severe SARS-CoV-2 infection (dated by TCRdb to the early 2020s). The library was obtained by 5' RACE. The reads were generated on a NextSeq 500. Using fastp at Q25 and MiXCR, TCRdb reprocessed the public reads and kept productive beta chains. Each record represents a unique CDR3 protein, reported with the most common genes and DNA among its rows. This sample holds 59,000 or so distinct CDR3 sequences; around 12% were observed only once. The top ten constitute over 1.1% of the sample. The material sequenced was whole blood, taken at baseline. The receptors were sampled from an adult who was a healthcare worker with PCR-confirmed SARS-CoV-2 infection or an uninfected control (not recorded which).

The V gene is TRBV14, the J gene TRBJ1-3; unclear D gene. The V end was cut by 1 base, the J end by 0 bases, with 10 bases between. The CDR3 consists of 16 residues. Germline values: CDR1 SGHDN, CDR2 FVKESK. The CDR3 spells CASSQVLPGSGNTIYF. CDR3 coding DNA: TGTGCCAGCAGCCAAGTCCTCCCGGGCTCTGGAAACACCATATATTTT.

V usage is TRBV18 and J usage is TRBJ2-6; D is unclear. The CDR3 has 13 amino acids. Germline assignment: CDR1 KGHSH and CDR2 LQKENI. The V end lost 6 bases, the J end lost 4 bases, and 7 bases lay between the germline ends. CDR3 in DNA: TGTGCCAGCTCGCATGGCGGGGCCAACGTCCTGACTTTC. It specifies CASSHGGANVLTF.

This clonotype was recorded at least ten times. This chain's CDR3 is CASSLAIGTGDGYTF. The CDR3 DNA sequence: TGTGCCAGCAGCTTAGCTATAGGGACAGGGGATGGCTACACCTTC. The chain carries TRBV7-8 and TRBJ1-2; 10 bases are shared with TRBD1. From germline, CDR1 is SGHVS and CDR2 FQNEAQ. The CDR3 spans 15 residues. V lost 0 bases to trimming and J lost 6 bases; unmatched junction nucleotides: 4.

The V and J genes are TRBV7-2 and TRBJ2-6; 7 bases fit TRBD1. The ends lost 2 bases at V and 0 bases at J; junction bases unmatched: 10. This CDR3 spans 19 amino acids. Germline V gene lookup returns CDR1 SGHTA and CDR2 FQGNSA. CDR3 coding DNA: TGTGCCAGCAGCTTAACTGCCGGGACAGAACACTCTGGGGCCAACGTCCTGACTTTC. Its translation: CASSLTAGTEHSGANVLTF.

There are a few counts of this clonotype. V is TRBV6-2 or TRBV6-3 and J is TRBJ2-3, with TRBD2 as a possible D gene (7 bases). The germline CDR1 and CDR2 sequences are MNHEY and SVGEGT. Trimming took off 5 bases at V and 2 bases at J, with 17 bases between the two ends. The CDR3 consists of 16 residues. The CDR3 sequence is CASSPDGGPNTDTQYF. CDR3 nucleotides: TGTGCCAGCAGTCCTGACGGGGGGCCGAACACAGATACGCAGTATTTT.